A selection of T cell receptor beta chains follows, all from one sample in a study of CD8 T cells in Susac syndrome. TCRdb called the immunoSEQ multiplex PCR reads again in MiXCR, with one record for every CDR3 protein. Of roughly 300,000 distinct CDR3 sequences detected, 70% to 90% appear once; the ten largest clones hold around 0.12%. Sequenced input: CD8+ T cells from PBMCs. These TCRs come from a human donor with multiple sclerosis. The CDR3 runs from the conserved cysteine through the conserved F or W. The D gene is left open where the match is weak.

V	D	J	DNA	CDR3
TRBV9	NA	TRBJ1-2	TGTGCCAGCAGCGTAGCAGTAGAGGGCAGGTCGTCCTTTGACTATGGCTACACCTTC	CASSVAVEGRSSFDYGYTF
TRBV5-4	TRBD2	TRBJ2-3	TGTGCCAGCAGCTTGCCCGGACTAGCGGATAGGGATACGCAGTATTTT	CASSLPGLADRDTQYF
TRBV28	NA	TRBJ2-7	TGTGCCAGCAGTTTAACCCACTACGAGCAGTACTTC	CASSLTHYEQYF
TRBV6-4	TRBD1	TRBJ2-6	TGTGCCAGCAGTGACTCGACAGGGGGGGCCAACGTCCTGACTTTC	CASSDSTGGANVLTF
TRBV27	NA	TRBJ2-5	TGTGCCAGCAGTTTATTACAGGGAGGGACCCAGTACTTC	CASSLLQGGTQYF
TRBV4-1	NA	TRBJ2-7	TGCGCCAGCAACCAAGCAGCAGGCTCCTACGAGCAGTACTTC	CASNQAAGSYEQYF
TRBV28	NA	TRBJ2-5	TGTGCCAGCAGGATTCAGGGAGGAGAGACCCAGTACTTC	CASRIQGGETQYF
TRBV6-1	NA	TRBJ2-7	TGTGCCAGCAGTCGATATTACACCGGGACGGAACTGACCATTTACGAGCAGTACTTC	CASSRYYTGTELTIYEQYF
TRBV28	NA	TRBJ1-5	TGTGCCAGCAGTTTAAATGTGGGCCCCTACAATCAGCCCCAGCATTTT	CASSLNVGPYNQPQHF
TRBV28	NA	TRBJ2-3	TGTGCCAGCGACCTCCCTGGATTTACAGATACGCAGTATTTT	CASDLPGFTDTQYF
TRBV27	NA	TRBJ2-5	TGTGCCAGCAAGCGGCCGGGGGAGACCCAGTACTTC	CASKRPGETQYF
TRBV25-1	NA	TRBJ1-5	TGTGCCAGCAGTGACCCCGCCGGAAAGGTATACCAGCATTTT	CASSDPAGKVYQHF
TRBV7-7	NA	TRBJ2-3	TGTGCTAGCAGCCCTGGCGGCTACACAGATACGCAGTATTTT	CASSPGGYTDTQYF